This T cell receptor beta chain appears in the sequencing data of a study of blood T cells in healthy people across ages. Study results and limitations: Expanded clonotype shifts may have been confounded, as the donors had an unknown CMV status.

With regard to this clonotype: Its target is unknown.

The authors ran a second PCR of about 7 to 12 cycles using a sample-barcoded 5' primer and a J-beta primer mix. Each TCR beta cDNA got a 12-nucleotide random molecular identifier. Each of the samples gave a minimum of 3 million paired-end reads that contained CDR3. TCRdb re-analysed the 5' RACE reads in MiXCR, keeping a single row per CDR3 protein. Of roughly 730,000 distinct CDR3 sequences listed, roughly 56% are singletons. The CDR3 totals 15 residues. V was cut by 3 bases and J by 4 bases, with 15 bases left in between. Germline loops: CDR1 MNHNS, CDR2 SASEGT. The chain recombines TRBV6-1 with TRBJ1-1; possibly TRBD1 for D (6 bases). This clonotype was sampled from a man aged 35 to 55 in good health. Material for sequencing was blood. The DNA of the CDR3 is TGTGCCAGCAGTGACCGCATAGGAGGGGGCACTGAAGCTTTCTTT. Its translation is CASSDRIGGGTEAFF.